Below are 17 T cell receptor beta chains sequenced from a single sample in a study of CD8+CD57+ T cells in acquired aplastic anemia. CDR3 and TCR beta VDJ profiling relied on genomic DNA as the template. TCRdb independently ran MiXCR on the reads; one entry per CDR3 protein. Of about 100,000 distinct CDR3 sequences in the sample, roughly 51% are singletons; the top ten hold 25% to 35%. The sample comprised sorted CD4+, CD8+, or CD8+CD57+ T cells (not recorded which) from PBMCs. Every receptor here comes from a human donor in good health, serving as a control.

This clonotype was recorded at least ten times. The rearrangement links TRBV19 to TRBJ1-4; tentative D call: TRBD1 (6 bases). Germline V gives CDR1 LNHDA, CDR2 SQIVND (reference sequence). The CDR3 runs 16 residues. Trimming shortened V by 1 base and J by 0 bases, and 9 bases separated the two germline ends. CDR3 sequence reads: CASSIGGLTTNEKLFF. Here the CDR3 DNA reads TGTGCCAGTAGTATAGGGGGGCTGACAACTAATGAAAAACTGTTTTTT.

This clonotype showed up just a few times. The CDR3 here is CASSLEGKQTQYF. CDR3 DNA: TGCGCCAGCAGCTTGGAGGGGAAACAGACCCAGTACTTC. The chain carries TRBV5-1 and TRBJ2-5, with D perhaps matching TRBD1 (5 bases). The V and J ends lost 0 bases and 6 bases respectively, with 9 bases between them. The CDR3 runs 13 residues. CDR1 and CDR2 (germline): SGHRS, YFSETQ. The complete variable domain, with remaining parts taken from reference TRBV5-1 and TRBJ2-5, reads KAGVTQTPRYLIKTRGQQVTLSCSPISGHRSVSWYQQTPGQGLQFLFEYFSETQRNKGNFPGRFSGRQFSNSRSEMNVSTLELGDSALYLCASSLEGKQTQYFGPGTRLLVL.

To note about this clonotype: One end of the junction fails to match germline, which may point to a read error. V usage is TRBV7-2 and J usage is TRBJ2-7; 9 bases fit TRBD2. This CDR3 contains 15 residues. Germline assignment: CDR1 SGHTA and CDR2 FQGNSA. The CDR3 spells CASSFGSGRINEQCF. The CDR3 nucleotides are TGTGCCAGCAGCTTTGGGAGCGGGAGGATCAACGAGCAGTGCTTC.

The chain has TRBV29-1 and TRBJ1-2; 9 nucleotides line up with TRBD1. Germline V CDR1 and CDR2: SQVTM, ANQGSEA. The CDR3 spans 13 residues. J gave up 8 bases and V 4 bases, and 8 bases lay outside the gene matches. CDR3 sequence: CSVGDRVVGGYTF. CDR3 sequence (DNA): TGCAGCGTTGGGGACAGGGTAGTAGGAGGCTACACCTTC.

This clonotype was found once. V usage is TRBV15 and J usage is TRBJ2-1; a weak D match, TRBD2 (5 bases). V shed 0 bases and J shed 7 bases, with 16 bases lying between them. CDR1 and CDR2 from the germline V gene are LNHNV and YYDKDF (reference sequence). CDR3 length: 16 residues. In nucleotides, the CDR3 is TGTGCCACCAGCAGAGATCTGGCAGCTCGGAGGAATGAGCAGTTCTTC. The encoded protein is CATSRDLAARRNEQFF.

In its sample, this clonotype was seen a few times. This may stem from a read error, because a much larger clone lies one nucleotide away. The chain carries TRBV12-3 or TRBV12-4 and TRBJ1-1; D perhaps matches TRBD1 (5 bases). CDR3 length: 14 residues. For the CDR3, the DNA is TGTCCCAGCAGTTTCGCCAGGGTAAACCGTGAAGCTTTCTTT. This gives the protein CPSSFARVNREAFF.

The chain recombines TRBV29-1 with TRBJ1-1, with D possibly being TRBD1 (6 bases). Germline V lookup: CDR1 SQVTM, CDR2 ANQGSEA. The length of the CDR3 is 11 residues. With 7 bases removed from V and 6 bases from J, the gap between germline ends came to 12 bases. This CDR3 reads CSAGARAEAFF. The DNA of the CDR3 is TGCAGCGCGGGGGCCCGGGCTGAAGCTTTCTTT.

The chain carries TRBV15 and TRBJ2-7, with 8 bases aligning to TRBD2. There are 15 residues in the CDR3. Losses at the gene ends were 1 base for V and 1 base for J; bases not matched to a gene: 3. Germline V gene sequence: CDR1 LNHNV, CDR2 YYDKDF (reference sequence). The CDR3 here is CATSRVGGASYEQYF. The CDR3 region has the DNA TGTGCCACCAGCAGAGTCGGGGGGGCTTCCTACGAGCAGTACTTC.

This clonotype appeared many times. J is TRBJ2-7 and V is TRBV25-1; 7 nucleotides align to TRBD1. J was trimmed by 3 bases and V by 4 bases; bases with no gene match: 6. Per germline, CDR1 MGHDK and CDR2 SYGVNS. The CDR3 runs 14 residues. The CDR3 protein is CASSGDRLNYEQYF. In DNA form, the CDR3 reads TGTGCCAGCAGTGGGGACAGATTAAACTACGAGCAGTACTTC.

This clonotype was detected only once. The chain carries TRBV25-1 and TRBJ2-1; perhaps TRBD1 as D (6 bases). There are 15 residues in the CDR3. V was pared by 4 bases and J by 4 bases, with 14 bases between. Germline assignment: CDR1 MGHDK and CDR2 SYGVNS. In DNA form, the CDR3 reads TGTGCCAGCAGTGGGACTGGGGGCTCTTACAATGAGCAGTTCTTC. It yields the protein CASSGTGGSYNEQFF.

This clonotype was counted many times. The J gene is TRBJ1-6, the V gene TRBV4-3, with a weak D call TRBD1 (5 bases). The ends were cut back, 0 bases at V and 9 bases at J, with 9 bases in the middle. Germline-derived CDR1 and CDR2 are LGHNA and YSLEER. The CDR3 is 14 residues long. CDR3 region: CASSQDRGASPLHF. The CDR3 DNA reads TGCGCCAGCAGCCAAGATCGAGGGGCTTCACCCCTCCACTTT.

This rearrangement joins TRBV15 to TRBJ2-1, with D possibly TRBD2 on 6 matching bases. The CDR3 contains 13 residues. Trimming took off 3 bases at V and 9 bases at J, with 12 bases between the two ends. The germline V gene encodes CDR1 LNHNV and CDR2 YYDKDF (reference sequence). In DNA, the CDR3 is TGTGCCACCAGCAGCAGGACTATTCCTGAGCAGTTCTTC. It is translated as CATSSRTIPEQFF.

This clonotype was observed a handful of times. CDR3 DNA sequence: TGCGCCAGCAGTGAGCGGGAGTGGGATACGCAGTATTTT. It translates to CASSEREWDTQYF. The chain uses TRBV10-1 and TRBJ2-3, with D possibly being TRBD2 (6 bases). Germline V gene lookup returns CDR1 WNHNN and CDR2 SYGVQD (reference sequence). V was trimmed by 2 bases and J by 6 bases, leaving 9 bases between them. The CDR3 consists of 13 residues.

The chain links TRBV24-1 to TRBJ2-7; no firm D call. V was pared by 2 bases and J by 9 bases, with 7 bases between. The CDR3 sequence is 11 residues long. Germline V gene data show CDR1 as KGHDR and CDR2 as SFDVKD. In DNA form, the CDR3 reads TGTGCCACCAGTGATTACCTCGGGCAGTACTTC. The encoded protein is CATSDYLGQYF.

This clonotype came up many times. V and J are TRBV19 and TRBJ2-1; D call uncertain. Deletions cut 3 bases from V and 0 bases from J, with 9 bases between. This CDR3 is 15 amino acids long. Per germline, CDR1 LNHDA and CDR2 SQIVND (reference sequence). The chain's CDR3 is CASSITATSYNEQFF. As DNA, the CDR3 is TGTGCCAGTAGTATTACGGCAACCTCCTACAATGAGCAGTTCTTC.

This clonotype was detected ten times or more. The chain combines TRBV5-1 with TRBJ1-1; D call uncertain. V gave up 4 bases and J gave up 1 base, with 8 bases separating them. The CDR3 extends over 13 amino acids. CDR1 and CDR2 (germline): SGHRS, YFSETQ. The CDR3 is CASSPDANTEAFF. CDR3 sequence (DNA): TGCGCCAGCAGCCCGGACGCGAACACTGAAGCTTTCTTT. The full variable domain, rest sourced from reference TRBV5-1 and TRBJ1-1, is KAGVTQTPRYLIKTRGQQVTLSCSPISGHRSVSWYQQTPGQGLQFLFEYFSETQRNKGNFPGRFSGRQFSNSRSEMNVSTLELGDSALYLCASSPDANTEAFFGQGTRLTVV.

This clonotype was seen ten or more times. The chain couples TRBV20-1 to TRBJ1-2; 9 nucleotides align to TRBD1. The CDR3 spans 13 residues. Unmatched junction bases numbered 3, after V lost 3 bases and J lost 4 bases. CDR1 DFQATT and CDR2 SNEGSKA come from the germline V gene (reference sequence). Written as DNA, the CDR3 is TGCAGTGCTAGTGAGGACAGGGGCTATGGCTACACCTTC. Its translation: CSASEDRGYGYTF.